This TCR beta chain was obtained from a study of shared clonotypes between healthy human individuals. Each unsorted PBMC replicate got 300 ng genomic DNA, tens of thousands of genomes. Assay used: immunoSEQ multiplex PCR; TCRdb lists only in-frame clones, some missing. The table includes about 490,000 clones, around four fifths detected once. It was some 84 million PBMCs that unsorted samples used for genomic DNA. The origin of this receptor is a woman in her 40s in good health. Some clones in this sample may be carry-over from other donors' samples. Sample: PBMCs.

CDR3 protein: CASSPRQGVPAEQYF. CDR3 sequence (DNA): TGTGCCAGCAGCCCCCGACAGGGGGTACCGGCCGAGCAGTACTTC. The chain combines TRBV5-4 with TRBJ2-7, with 9 bases lining up with TRBD1. The length of the CDR3 is 15 residues. Trimming removed 4 bases from V and 6 bases from J; junction bases left unmatched: 11. Per germline, CDR1 SGHNT and CDR2 YYREEE (reference sequence). The entire variable domain, with the rest obtained from reference TRBV5-4 and TRBJ2-7, is as follows: ETGVTQSPTHLIKTRGQQVTLRCSSQSGHNTVSWYQQALGQGPQFIFQYYREEENGRGNFPPRFSGLQFPNYSSELNVNALELDDSALYLCASSPRQGVPAEQYFGPGTRLTVT.